The following is a T cell receptor beta chain sequence with its context. PCR amplification relied on 60 Vbeta primers (plus 13 Jbeta primers). Sequenced by immunoSEQ multiplex PCR; TCRdb stores in-frame clones only, minus some. The sample shows about 52,000 clones, roughly 60% of them seen only once. The data originate from a study of cytomegalovirus exposure and HLA in healthy donors. The CDR3 extends over 15 amino acids. Looked up from germline, CDR1 is SGHRS and CDR2 is YFSETQ. J gave up 0 bases and V 4 bases, and 5 bases lay outside the gene matches. The sample comprised PBMCs. This sequence was found in a human donor in good health. V and J are TRBV5-1 and TRBJ1-2, with 8 positions matching TRBD1. CDR3 DNA sequence: TGCGCCAGCAGCGTGACAGGGGCGGCTAACTATGGCTACACCTTC. Translating it yields CASSVTGAANYGYTF. The full variable domain, its missing parts supplied by reference TRBV5-1 and TRBJ1-2, is KAGVTQTPRYLIKTRGQQVTLSCSPISGHRSVSWYQQTPGQGLQFLFEYFSETQRNKGNFPGRFSGRQFSNSRSEMNVSTLELGDSALYLCASSVTGAANYGYTFGSGTRLTVV.